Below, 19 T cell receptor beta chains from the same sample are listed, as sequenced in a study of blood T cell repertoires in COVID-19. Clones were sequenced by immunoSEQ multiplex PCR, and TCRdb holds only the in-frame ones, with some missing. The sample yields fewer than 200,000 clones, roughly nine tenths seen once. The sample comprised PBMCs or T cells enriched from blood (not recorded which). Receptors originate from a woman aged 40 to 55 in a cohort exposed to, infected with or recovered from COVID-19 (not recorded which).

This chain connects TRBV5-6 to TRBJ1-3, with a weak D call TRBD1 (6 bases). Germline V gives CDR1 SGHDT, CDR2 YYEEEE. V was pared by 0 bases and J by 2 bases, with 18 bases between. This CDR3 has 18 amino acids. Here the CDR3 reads CASSLGQAGVLAGNTIYF. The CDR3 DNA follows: TGTGCCAGCAGCTTGGGGCAAGCAGGGGTATTGGCTGGAAACACCATATATTTT.

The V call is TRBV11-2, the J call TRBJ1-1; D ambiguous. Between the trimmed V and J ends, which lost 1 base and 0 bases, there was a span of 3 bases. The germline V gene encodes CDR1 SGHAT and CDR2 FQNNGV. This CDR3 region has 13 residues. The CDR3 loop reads CASSLALNTEAFF. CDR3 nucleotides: TGTGCCAGCAGCTTAGCTCTGAACACTGAAGCTTTCTTT. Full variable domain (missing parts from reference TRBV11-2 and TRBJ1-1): EAGVAQSPRYKIIEKRQSVAFWCNPISGHATLYWYQQILGQGPKLLIQFQNNGVVDDSQLPKDRFSAERLKGVDSTLKIQPAKLEDSAVYLCASSLALNTEAFFGQGTRLTVV.

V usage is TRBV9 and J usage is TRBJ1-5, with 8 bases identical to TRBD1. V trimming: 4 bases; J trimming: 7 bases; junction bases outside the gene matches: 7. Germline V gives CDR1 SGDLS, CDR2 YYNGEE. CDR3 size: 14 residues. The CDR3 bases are TGTGCCAGCAGCCCTTACAGGGGGAGCCAGCCCCAGCATTTT. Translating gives CASSPYRGSQPQHF. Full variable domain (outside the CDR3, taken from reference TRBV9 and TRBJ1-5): DSGVTQTPKHLITATGQRVTLRCSPRSGDLSVYWYQQSLDQGLQFLIQYYNGEERAKGNILERFSAQQFPDLHSELNLSSLELGDSALYFCASSPYRGSQPQHFGDGTRLSIL.

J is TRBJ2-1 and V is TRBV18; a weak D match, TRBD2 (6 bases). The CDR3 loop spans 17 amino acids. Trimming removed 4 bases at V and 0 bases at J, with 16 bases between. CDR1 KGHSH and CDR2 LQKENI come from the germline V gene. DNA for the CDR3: TGTGCCAGCTCACGCACCGAAGTGGGGGGCTCCTACAATGAGCAGTTCTTC. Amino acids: CASSRTEVGGSYNEQFF.

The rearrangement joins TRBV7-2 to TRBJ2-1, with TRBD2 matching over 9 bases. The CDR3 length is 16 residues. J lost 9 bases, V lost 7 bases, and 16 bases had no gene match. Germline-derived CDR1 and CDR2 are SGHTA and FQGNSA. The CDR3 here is CASISSWIAGVGEQFF. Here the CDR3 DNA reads TGTGCCAGCATATCTTCGTGGATAGCGGGAGTTGGTGAGCAGTTCTTC.

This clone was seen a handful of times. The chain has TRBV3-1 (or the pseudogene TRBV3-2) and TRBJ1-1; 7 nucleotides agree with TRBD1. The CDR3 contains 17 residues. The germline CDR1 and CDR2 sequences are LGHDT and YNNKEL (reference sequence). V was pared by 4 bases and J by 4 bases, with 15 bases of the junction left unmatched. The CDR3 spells CASSPEISQHRGTEAFF. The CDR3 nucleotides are TGTGCCAGCAGCCCAGAAATTTCCCAGCACAGGGGCACTGAAGCTTTCTTT.

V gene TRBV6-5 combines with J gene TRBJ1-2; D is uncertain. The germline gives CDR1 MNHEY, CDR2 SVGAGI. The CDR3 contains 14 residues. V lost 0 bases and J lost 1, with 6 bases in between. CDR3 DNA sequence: TGTGCCAGCAGTTACTCGAGTAGTAACTATGGCTACACCTTC. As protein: CASSYSSSNYGYTF.

The CDR3 sequence is CASSLAGFNSPLHF. The CDR3 region has the DNA TGCGCCAGCAGCTTGGCAGGGTTTAATTCACCCCTCCACTTT. The chain has TRBV5-1 and TRBJ1-6; TRBD1 is a possible D gene (5 bases). The CDR3 totals 14 residues. Looked up from germline, CDR1 is SGHRS and CDR2 is YFSETQ. Trimming pared 0 bases from V and 6 bases from J, leaving 7 bases between. The full variable domain, in which reference TRBV5-1 and TRBJ1-6 provide the parts outside the CDR3, is KAGVTQTPRYLIKTRGQQVTLSCSPISGHRSVSWYQQTPGQGLQFLFEYFSETQRNKGNFPGRFSGRQFSNSRSEMNVSTLELGDSALYLCASSLAGFNSPLHFGNGTRLTVT.

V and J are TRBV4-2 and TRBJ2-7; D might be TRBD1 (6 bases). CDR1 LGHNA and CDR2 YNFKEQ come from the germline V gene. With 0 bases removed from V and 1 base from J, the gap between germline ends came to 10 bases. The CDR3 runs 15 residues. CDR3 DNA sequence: TGTGCCAGCAGCCAAGAGGCAGGGGCGTCCTACGAGCAGTACTTC. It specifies CASSQEAGASYEQYF.

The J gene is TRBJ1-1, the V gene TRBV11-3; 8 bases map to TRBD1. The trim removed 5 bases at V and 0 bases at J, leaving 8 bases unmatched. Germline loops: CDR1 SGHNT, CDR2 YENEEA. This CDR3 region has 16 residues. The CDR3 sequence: CASSLTGGQMNTEAFF. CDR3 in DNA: TGTGCCAGCAGCCTCACAGGGGGGCAGATGAACACTGAAGCTTTCTTT.

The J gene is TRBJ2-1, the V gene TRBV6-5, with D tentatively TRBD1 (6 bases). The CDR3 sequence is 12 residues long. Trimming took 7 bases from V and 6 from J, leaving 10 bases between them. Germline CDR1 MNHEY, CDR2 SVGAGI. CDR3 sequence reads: CASTTGSNEQFF. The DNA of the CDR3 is TGTGCCAGCACTACAGGGAGCAATGAGCAGTTCTTC.

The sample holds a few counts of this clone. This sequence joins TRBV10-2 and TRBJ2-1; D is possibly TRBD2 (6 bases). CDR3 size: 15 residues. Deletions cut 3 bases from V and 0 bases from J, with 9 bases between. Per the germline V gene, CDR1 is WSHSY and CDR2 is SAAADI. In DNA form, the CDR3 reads TGCGCCAGCAGTGACCTGGGGGGCTCCTACAATGAGCAGTTCTTC. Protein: CASSDLGGSYNEQFF.

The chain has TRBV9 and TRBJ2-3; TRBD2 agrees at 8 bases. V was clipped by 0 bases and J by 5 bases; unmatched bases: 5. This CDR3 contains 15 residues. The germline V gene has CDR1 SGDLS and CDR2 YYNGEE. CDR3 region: CASSVVGLVGDTQYF. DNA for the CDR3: TGTGCCAGCAGCGTAGTGGGACTAGTCGGAGATACGCAGTATTTT. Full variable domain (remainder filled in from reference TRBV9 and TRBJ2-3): DSGVTQTPKHLITATGQRVTLRCSPRSGDLSVYWYQQSLDQGLQFLIQYYNGEERAKGNILERFSAQQFPDLHSELNLSSLELGDSALYFCASSVVGLVGDTQYFGPGTRLTVL.

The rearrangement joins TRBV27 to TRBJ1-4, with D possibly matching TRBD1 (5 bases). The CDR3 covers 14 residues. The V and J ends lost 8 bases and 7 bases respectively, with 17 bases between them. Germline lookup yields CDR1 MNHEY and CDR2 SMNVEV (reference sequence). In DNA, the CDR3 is TGTGCCAGCGCATTGACGGGACTACTTGAAAAACTGTTTTTT. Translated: CASALTGLLEKLFF.

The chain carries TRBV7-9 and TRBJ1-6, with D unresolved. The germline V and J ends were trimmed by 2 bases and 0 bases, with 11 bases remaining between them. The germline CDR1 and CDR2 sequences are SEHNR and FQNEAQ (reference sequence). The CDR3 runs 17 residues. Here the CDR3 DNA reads TGTGCCAGCAGCTTAAACAGCGGGAGCTCCTATAATTCACCCCTCCACTTT. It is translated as CASSLNSGSSYNSPLHF.

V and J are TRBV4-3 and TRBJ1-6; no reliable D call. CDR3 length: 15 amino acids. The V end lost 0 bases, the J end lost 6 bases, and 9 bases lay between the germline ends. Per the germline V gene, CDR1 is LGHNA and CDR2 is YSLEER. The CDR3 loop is CASSQELPFNSPLHF. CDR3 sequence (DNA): TGCGCCAGCAGCCAAGAGCTACCATTTAATTCACCCCTCCACTTT.

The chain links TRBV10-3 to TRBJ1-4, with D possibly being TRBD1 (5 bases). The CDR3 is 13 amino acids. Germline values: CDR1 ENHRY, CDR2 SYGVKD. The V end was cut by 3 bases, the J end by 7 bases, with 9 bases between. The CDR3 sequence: CAISDRGTEKLFF. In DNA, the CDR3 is TGTGCCATCAGTGATAGGGGTACTGAAAAACTGTTTTTT.

The CDR3 nucleotides are TGTGCCAGCAGCCCCGGGTTAAAAGAGACCCAGTACTTC. This sequence encodes CASSPGLKETQYF. The chain uses TRBV13 and TRBJ2-5; D is uncertain. V was shortened by 5 bases and J by 3 bases, with 10 bases between the two germline ends. The CDR3 loop spans 13 amino acids. Germline CDR1 reads PRHDT; CDR2 reads FYEKMQ (reference sequence).

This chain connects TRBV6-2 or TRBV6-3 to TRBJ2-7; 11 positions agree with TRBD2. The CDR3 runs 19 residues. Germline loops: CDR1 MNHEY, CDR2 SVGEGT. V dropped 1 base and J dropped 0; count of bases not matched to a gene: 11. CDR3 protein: CASSYFPLAGDYLSYEQYF. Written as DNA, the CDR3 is TGTGCCAGCAGTTACTTCCCACTAGCGGGAGACTACCTCTCCTACGAGCAGTACTTC.